The 18 T cell receptor beta chains below were found in one sample sequenced in a study of early T cells in non-severe SARS-CoV-2 infection. TCRdb ran MiXCR on the 5' RACE reads and lists one entry per CDR3 protein. Of over 100,000 distinct CDR3 sequences detected, roughly 13% appear once; the ten largest clones hold roughly 6.2%. Sequenced: whole blood. The receptors come from an adult who was a healthcare worker with PCR-confirmed SARS-CoV-2 infection or an uninfected control (not recorded which).

DNA of the CDR3: TGTGCCAGCTGCCTCGGACAGGCCTACGAGCAGTACTTC. As protein: CASCLGQAYEQYF. V is TRBV28 and J is TRBJ2-7; 7 nucleotides align to TRBD1. V lost 8 bases and J lost 2; bases outside the gene matches: 6. This CDR3 contains 13 residues. From germline, CDR1 is MDHEN and CDR2 SYDVKM.

This clonotype was recorded at least ten times. The rearrangement uses TRBV7-9 and TRBJ2-7; 11 bases align to TRBD1. Germline V lookup: CDR1 SEHNR, CDR2 FQNEAQ (reference sequence). The length of the CDR3 is 15 residues. Losses at the gene ends were 2 bases for V and 3 bases for J; bases not matched to a gene: 3. The CDR3: CASSLPGQGVYEQYF. CDR3 DNA sequence: TGTGCCAGCAGCTTACCGGGACAGGGGGTCTACGAGCAGTACTTC. Full variable domain (remainder filled in from reference TRBV7-9 and TRBJ2-7): DTGVSQNPRHKITKRGQNVTFRCDPISEHNRLYWYRQTLGQGPEFLTYFQNEAQLEKSRLLSDRFSAERPKGSFSTLEIQRTEQGDSAMYLCASSLPGQGVYEQYFGPGTRLTVT.

This clonotype was counted at least ten times. V and J are TRBV10-3 and TRBJ1-2, with unresolved D. Germline V lookup: CDR1 ENHRY, CDR2 SYGVKD. Trimming took off 3 bases at V and 1 base at J, with 12 bases between the two ends. This CDR3 comprises 15 residues. Written as DNA, the CDR3 is TGTGCCATCAGTGATAGGGAGGCGCTTAACTATGGCTACACCTTC. Translated: CAISDREALNYGYTF.

This clonotype has a count of ten or more. The CDR3 protein is CASSQIGGRGANVLTF. In nucleotides, the CDR3 is TGTGCCAGTAGTCAAATCGGGGGGCGAGGGGCCAACGTCCTGACTTTC. The chain recombines TRBV19 with TRBJ2-6, with D possibly matching TRBD2 (7 bases). The CDR3 loop spans 16 amino acids. Germline V lookup: CDR1 LNHDA, CDR2 SQIVND (reference sequence). V shed 5 bases and J shed 4 bases, with 15 bases lying between them.

At least ten counts were recorded for this clonotype. CDR3 sequence (DNA): TGTGCCAGCAGTTTAATGGAGAACACTGAAGCTTTCTTT. The encoded protein is CASSLMENTEAFF. The chain links TRBV27 to TRBJ1-1; the D is unclear. Trimming took 2 bases from V and 1 from J, leaving 5 bases between them. This CDR3 spans 13 amino acids. In germline, CDR1 is MNHEY, CDR2 SMNVEV (reference sequence).

This clonotype was observed a handful of times. The rearrangement uses TRBV20-1 and TRBJ2-5; D uncertain. Per germline, CDR1 DFQATT and CDR2 SNEGSKA (reference sequence). This CDR3 has 14 amino acids. Trimming took off 3 bases at V and 3 bases at J, with 14 bases between the two ends. CDR3 nucleotide sequence: TGCAGTGCTAGCGGCAGAACGTTTAAAGAGACCCAGTACTTC. Translating it yields CSASGRTFKETQYF.

This sequence joins TRBV6-5 and TRBJ2-5, with a possible D match to TRBD1 (6 bases). Deletions cut 0 bases from V and 3 bases from J, with 8 bases between. Germline V gene lookup returns CDR1 MNHEY and CDR2 SVGAGI. CDR3 size: 14 residues. Here the CDR3 reads CASSYSGGKETQYF. The CDR3 DNA sequence: TGTGCCAGCAGTTACTCAGGGGGAAAAGAGACCCAGTACTTC.

The chain joins TRBV7-6 to TRBJ2-3, with D tentatively TRBD1 (6 bases). Trimming shortened V by 5 bases and J by 5 bases, and 20 bases separated the two germline ends. Germline V lookup: CDR1 SGHVS, CDR2 FNYEAQ. This CDR3 comprises 16 residues. CDR3: CASSPLYRELIDTQYF. The CDR3 DNA is TGTGCCAGCAGCCCGCTGTACAGGGAGTTGATAGATACGCAGTATTTT.

The chain is built from TRBV20-1 and TRBJ2-2, with 9 bases lining up with TRBD2. V shed 6 bases and J 8 bases; nucleotides not matched to a gene: 10. Germline V CDR1 and CDR2: DFQATT, SNEGSKA (reference sequence). The CDR3 is made up of 14 amino acids. CDR3 sequence reads: CSARRASGKGELFF. In DNA form, the CDR3 reads TGCAGTGCCCGTCGGGCTAGCGGGAAAGGGGAGCTGTTTTTT.

V gene TRBV3-1 combines with J gene TRBJ1-5; TRBD1 matches 7 bases. The trim removed 1 base at V and 7 bases at J, leaving 1 base unmatched. This CDR3 has 13 amino acids. Germline V gene data show CDR1 as LGHDT and CDR2 as YNNKEL (reference sequence). The CDR3 region has the DNA TGTGCCAGCAGCCAAGGACAGGGCCAGCCCCAGCATTTT. As protein: CASSQGQGQPQHF.

This clonotype was detected a few times. The chain couples TRBV6-5 to TRBJ2-3; no clear D. The ends were cut back, 0 bases at V and 2 bases at J, with 9 bases in the middle. The germline gives CDR1 MNHEY, CDR2 SVGAGI. This CDR3 contains 15 residues. The CDR3 is CASSYSRPLTDTQYF. The CDR3, as DNA: TGTGCCAGCAGTTACTCGCGCCCTCTCACAGATACGCAGTATTTT.

The J gene is TRBJ2-5, the V gene TRBV9; 7 bases agree with TRBD1. V was pared by 3 bases and J by 1 base, with 3 bases of the junction left unmatched. Germline CDR1 and CDR2: SGDLS and YYNGEE. CDR3 length equals 14 residues. The CDR3 sequence is CASSAQGIQETQYF. CDR3 sequence (DNA): TGTGCCAGCAGCGCACAGGGGATCCAAGAGACCCAGTACTTC.

This clonotype was detected only a few times. The chain recombines TRBV4-2 with TRBJ1-4; the match to TRBD1 covers 8 bases. The CDR3 runs 16 residues. Germline-derived CDR1 and CDR2 are LGHNA and YNFKEQ. V lost 0 bases, J lost 5 bases, and 5 bases stayed unmatched. The CDR3 bases are TGTGCCAGCAGCCAAGAAAGGGGGACAGGAAATGAAAAACTGTTTTTT. Its protein is CASSQERGTGNEKLFF.

The V and J genes are TRBV5-1 and TRBJ2-7; D uncertain. Germline CDR1 reads SGHRS; CDR2 reads YFSETQ. This CDR3 is built from 17 residues. V was cut by 0 bases and J by 6 bases, with 22 bases left in between. CDR3 residues: CASSLAESWTDRLEQYF. CDR3 DNA sequence: TGCGCCAGCAGCTTGGCCGAGTCGTGGACCGATCGCCTCGAGCAGTACTTC. The entire variable domain, with the rest obtained from reference TRBV5-1 and TRBJ2-7, is as follows: KAGVTQTPRYLIKTRGQQVTLSCSPISGHRSVSWYQQTPGQGLQFLFEYFSETQRNKGNFPGRFSGRQFSNSRSEMNVSTLELGDSALYLCASSLAESWTDRLEQYFGPGTRLTVT.

This clonotype was observed many times. The chain recombines TRBV30 with TRBJ1-6; 7 positions match TRBD1. The CDR3 spans 15 residues. V was clipped by 2 bases and J by 7 bases; unmatched bases: 8. CDR1 and CDR2 (germline): GTSNPN, SVGIG (reference sequence). CDR3: CAWSYGGQQNSPLHF. The CDR3 bases are TGTGCCTGGAGTTACGGGGGACAGCAAAATTCACCCCTCCACTTT.

This clonotype was counted many times. V is TRBV6-6 and J is TRBJ2-7; D not resolved. The germline V gene encodes CDR1 MNHNY and CDR2 SVGAGI (reference sequence). The CDR3 extends over 11 amino acids. Between the trimmed V and J ends, which lost 5 bases and 3 bases, there was a span of 5 bases. CDR3 bases: TGTGCCAGCAGTCCCAACTACGAGCAGTACTTC. Its protein is CASSPNYEQYF.

This clonotype occurred many times. The chain couples TRBV6-1 to TRBJ1-4, with a weak D call TRBD1 (5 bases). The germline V gene has CDR1 MNHNS and CDR2 SASEGT. The CDR3 length is 14 residues. V was pared by 8 bases and J by 8 bases, with 18 bases between. The CDR3 coding sequence is TGTGCCAGCGGCGACGGGACCGAAGCGGAAAAACTGTTTTTT. Its translation: CASGDGTEAEKLFF.

This clonotype was seen more than once but under ten times. This chain links TRBV12-3 or TRBV12-4 with TRBJ1-5; perhaps TRBD1 as D (5 bases). The CDR3 is 12 amino acids. Between the trimmed V and J ends, which lost 3 bases and 10 bases, there was a span of 10 bases. Here the CDR3 reads CASSLSGSPQHF. As DNA, the CDR3 is TGTGCCAGCAGTTTGTCAGGGAGTCCCCAGCATTTT.